This T cell receptor (beta chain) was sequenced during a study of CD8 T cells in Susac syndrome. Multiple sclerosis controls were treatment-naive patients with stable or active relapsing-remitting disease. It was negative isolation that provided the CD8+ and CD4+ T cells, whereas TEMRA cells were enriched by FACS. The CDR3 runs 17 residues. Looked up from germline, CDR1 is SEHNR and CDR2 is FQNEAQ (reference sequence). Trimming at V came to 4 bases and at J to 1 base, leaving 10 bases not matched to a gene. Random hexamers were used to reverse transcribe 0.5 to 1 ug of RNA. Amplification of the TCR beta CDR3 was carried out by immunoSEQ multiplex PCR, which spanned a total of 54 Vbeta and 13 Jbeta segments. TCRdb reprocessed the immunoSEQ multiplex PCR reads with MiXCR, giving one entry per CDR3 protein. The data contain approximately 220,000 distinct CDR3 sequences, roughly 92% of them singletons.

This rearrangement joins TRBV7-9 to TRBJ1-1, with TRBD1 matching over 9 bases. The sample comprised CD8+ T cells from PBMCs. The sequence came from a human donor with multiple sclerosis. CDR3: CASSSQWTGVGNTEAFF. CDR3 bases: TGTGCCAGCAGCTCCCAATGGACAGGGGTAGGGAACACTGAAGCTTTCTTT.